The next 21 T cell receptor beta chains were all read from a single sample in a study of T cell responses to AZD1222 COVID-19 vaccine. This table comes from immunoSEQ multiplex PCR, and its TCRdb copy is limited to in-frame clones, with some not included. The data hold 100,000 or so clones, with about 85% observed a single time. The starting material was peripheral blood, obtained on day 0 of AZD1222 vaccination. Every receptor here comes from an adult in good health.

This chain connects TRBV7-9 to TRBJ2-5, with 12 bases identical to TRBD2. The CDR3 totals 15 residues. Germline trimming cut 1 base from V and 5 bases from J; bases unmatched to any gene: 2. Germline V gene sequence: CDR1 SEHNR, CDR2 FQNEAQ (reference sequence). DNA of the CDR3: TGTGCCAGCAGCTTAGAAGGACTAGCGGGGGAGACCCAGTACTTC. Translated, it gives CASSLEGLAGETQYF.

The genes are TRBV18 and TRBJ2-4; possibly TRBD2 for D (7 bases). Germline V gene lookup returns CDR1 KGHSH and CDR2 LQKENI. Trimming pared 1 base from V and 6 bases from J, leaving 13 bases between. The CDR3 loop spans 15 amino acids. Here the CDR3 reads CASSPRGGRGNIQYF. The CDR3 DNA is TGTGCCAGCTCACCACGGGGGGGGCGCGGAAACATTCAGTACTTC.

The rearrangement links TRBV6-5 to TRBJ1-2; D unresolved. Germline V gene sequence: CDR1 MNHEY, CDR2 SVGAGI. CDR3 length equals 13 residues. V was pared by 2 bases and J by 9 bases, with 13 bases between. The CDR3 DNA reads TGTGCCAGCAGTTACACAGCCCGGCAAAGCTACACCTTC. This encodes CASSYTARQSYTF.

The chain links TRBV5-1 to TRBJ1-2; D gene unclear. The CDR3 is 14 amino acids. From germline, CDR1 is SGHRS and CDR2 YFSETQ. V was cut by 6 bases and J by 4 bases, with 16 bases left in between. The CDR3 reads CASKITFGLYGYTF. In nucleotides, the CDR3 is TGCGCCAGCAAAATAACTTTCGGGCTCTATGGCTACACCTTC. The full variable domain, in which reference TRBV5-1 and TRBJ1-2 provide the parts outside the CDR3, is KAGVTQTPRYLIKTRGQQVTLSCSPISGHRSVSWYQQTPGQGLQFLFEYFSETQRNKGNFPGRFSGRQFSNSRSEMNVSTLELGDSALYLCASKITFGLYGYTFGSGTRLTVV.

The chain couples TRBV9 to TRBJ2-1; 11 nucleotides agree with TRBD2. The CDR3 has 15 amino acids. After removal of 4 bases from V and 4 bases from J, the junction contained 4 bases not matched to a gene. The germline V gene has CDR1 SGDLS and CDR2 YYNGEE. The CDR3 spells CASSPTSGGYNEQFF. The CDR3 DNA is TGTGCCAGCAGCCCCACTAGCGGGGGATACAATGAGCAGTTCTTC.

The sample holds a few counts of this clone. The chain recombines TRBV11-2 with TRBJ2-1; TRBD2 aligns across 10 bases. With 5 bases clipped from V and 7 bases from J, the junction kept 8 bases outside the gene matches. The CDR3 is made up of 15 amino acids. Germline assignment: CDR1 SGHAT and CDR2 FQNNGV. Here the CDR3 reads CASSSLAGVRNEQFF. CDR3 nucleotide sequence: TGTGCCAGCAGCAGTCTAGCGGGAGTGAGGAATGAGCAGTTCTTC.

The rearrangement links TRBV7-2 to TRBJ1-3; no definite D call. Trimming left V 1 base short and J 9 bases short, with 10 bases between. The CDR3 has 13 amino acids. Germline loops: CDR1 SGHTA, CDR2 FQGNSA. The CDR3 DNA reads as TGTGCCAGCAGCTTAGAATGGGGTAGCACCATATATTTT. Protein sequence: CASSLEWGSTIYF.

A single count supports this clone. CDR3 protein: CAIPGALNTEAFF. CDR3 DNA: TGTGCCATCCCAGGGGCTTTAAACACTGAAGCTTTCTTT. The V call is TRBV2, the J call TRBJ1-1; possibly TRBD1 for D (6 bases). The germline gives CDR1 SNHLY, CDR2 FYNNEI. Trimming shortened V by 10 bases and J by 2 bases, and 14 bases separated the two germline ends. The CDR3 loop spans 13 amino acids. Full variable domain (missing parts from reference TRBV2 and TRBJ1-1): EPEVTQTPSHQVTQMGQEVILRCVPISNHLYFYWYRQILGQKVEFLVSFYNNEISEKSEIFDDQFSVERPDGSNFTLKIRSTKLEDSAMYFCAIPGALNTEAFFGQGTRLTVV.

The V call is TRBV7-8, the J call TRBJ1-5; a weak D match, TRBD1 (5 bases). Trimming removed 1 base at V and 7 bases at J, with 8 bases between. The CDR3 spans 13 residues. From germline, CDR1 is SGHVS and CDR2 FQNEAQ. The CDR3 DNA sequence: TGTGCCAGCAGCTTAGGAGGGGACCAGCCCCAGCATTTT. The encoded protein is CASSLGGDQPQHF.

The chain links TRBV7-2 to TRBJ1-1; 9 positions match TRBD1. CDR3 length equals 13 residues. The germline V gene encodes CDR1 SGHTA and CDR2 FQGNSA. The V and J ends lost 6 bases and 6 bases, in that order; junction bases with no gene match: 5. Written as DNA, the CDR3 is TGTGCCAGCAGATGGGACAGGGAGGCTGAAGCTTTCTTT. Translated, it gives CASRWDREAEAFF.

This clone appeared a single time. The rearrangement uses TRBV18 and TRBJ2-7; no definite D call. Trimming pared 3 bases from V and 0 bases from J, leaving 6 bases between. CDR3 length equals 13 residues. The V gene's germline CDR1 is KGHSH and CDR2 LQKENI. CDR3 sequence (DNA): TGTGCCAGCTCACCCGCCAGCTCCTACGAGCAGTACTTC. It specifies CASSPASSYEQYF.

The chain employs TRBV7-2 and TRBJ1-1; D gene ambiguous. This CDR3 has 15 amino acids. CDR1 is SGHTA, CDR2 FQGNSA, per germline. V shed 2 bases and J shed 1 base, with 11 bases lying between them. CDR3 region: CASSLLGLANTEAFF. CDR3 sequence (DNA): TGTGCCAGCAGCTTACTTGGGTTAGCGAACACTGAAGCTTTCTTT.

The rearrangement uses TRBV6-2 or TRBV6-3 and TRBJ1-5; TRBD1 agrees at 9 bases. In germline, CDR1 is MNHEY, CDR2 SVGEGT. Trimming removed 5 bases from V and 5 bases from J; junction bases left unmatched: 7. The CDR3 is 15 residues long. CDR3 region: CASSPQGAPDQPQHF. CDR3 DNA sequence: TGTGCCAGCAGTCCACAGGGGGCGCCGGATCAGCCCCAGCATTTT.

The V call is TRBV19, the J call TRBJ1-4; no reliable D call. Germline loops: CDR1 LNHDA, CDR2 SQIVND (reference sequence). There are 15 residues in the CDR3. Trimming pared 3 bases from V and 8 bases from J, leaving 16 bases between. CDR3 amino acids: CASSIQTSRREKLFF. The CDR3 nucleotides read TGTGCCAGTAGTATCCAGACCTCCCGGCGGGAAAAACTGTTTTTT.

The chain has TRBV19 and TRBJ1-4; 7 nucleotides align to TRBD1. With V trimmed by 5 bases and J by 2 bases, 8 bases remained unmatched. Looked up from germline, CDR1 is LNHDA and CDR2 is SQIVND (reference sequence). The CDR3 is made up of 16 amino acids. Written as DNA, the CDR3 is TGTGCCAGTAGTGGCACAGGGGATAAGACTAATGAAAAACTGTTTTTT. It is translated as CASSGTGDKTNEKLFF.

For this clone: Sequence at one end of the junction differs from germline and may be a read error. V is TRBV5-1 and J is TRBJ1-2; TRBD1 matches at 10 bases. The CDR3 loop spans 15 amino acids. Germline CDR1 and CDR2: SGHRS and YFSETQ. CDR3 in amino acids: CASSLEGQGPYGYTF. In DNA, the CDR3 is TGTGCCAGCAGCTTAGAGGGACAGGGGCCTTATGGCTACACCTTC.

This clone was found once. The J gene is TRBJ1-2, the V gene TRBV7-2; D is unclear. Germline V gene lookup returns CDR1 SGHTA and CDR2 FQGNSA. The CDR3 has 16 residues. Trimming cost V 0 bases and J 4 bases, with 15 bases left between them. CDR3 in DNA: TGTGCCAGCAGCTTAGCGCTTCCAGTTTTTGGCTATGGCTACACCTTC. This encodes CASSLALPVFGYGYTF.

The CDR3 sequence: CASSLGTSERYNEQFF. The CDR3 DNA reads TGTGCCAGCAGCTTAGGGACTAGCGAAAGATACAATGAGCAGTTCTTC. The chain is built from TRBV7-6 and TRBJ2-1; 9 bases are a match to TRBD2. Germline values: CDR1 SGHVS, CDR2 FNYEAQ. The CDR3 contains 16 residues. Losses at the gene ends were 1 base for V and 4 bases for J; bases not matched to a gene: 5.

V is TRBV3-1 (or the pseudogene TRBV3-2) and J is TRBJ2-2; 7 bases are a match to TRBD2. From germline, CDR1 is LGHDT and CDR2 YNNKEL (reference sequence). The CDR3 sequence is 14 residues long. V lost 1 base and J lost 6; bases outside the gene matches: 2. The CDR3 DNA reads TGTGCCAGCAGCCAAGTGGCGGGGGCCGGGGAGCTGTTTTTT. This gives the protein CASSQVAGAGELFF.

This chain links TRBV11-2 with TRBJ2-7, with TRBD1 matching 7 bases. The CDR3 spans 13 residues. Germline V gene data show CDR1 as SGHAT and CDR2 as FQNNGV. V trimming: 6 bases; J trimming: 6 bases; junction bases outside the gene matches: 8. The chain's CDR3 is CASRLGQASEQYF. As DNA, the CDR3 is TGTGCCAGCAGACTCGGACAGGCATCCGAGCAGTACTTC.

This rearrangement joins TRBV27 to TRBJ2-5; D uncertain. Trimming removed 2 bases at V and 5 bases at J, with 12 bases between. Germline V CDR1 and CDR2: MNHEY, SMNVEV (reference sequence). This CDR3 contains 14 residues. As DNA, the CDR3 is TGTGCCAGCAGTTTAGACACCGAAAGGGAGACCCAGTACTTC. Amino acids: CASSLDTERETQYF.